These 5 T cell receptor beta chains were sequenced from one sample in a study of shared clonotypes between healthy human individuals. Terminally differentiated effector memory CD45RA+ cells were left out of the naive CD8 fraction, which was CD45RO-negative and positively selected for CCR7. Sequencing used immunoSEQ multiplex PCR; TCRdb keeps in-frame clones, though not all of them. The profile shows 2 million to 2.5 million clones, about 92% of them singletons. Input material: naive CD8+ T cells from PBMCs. Receptors originate from a man aged 18-30 years in good health. Some clones in this sample may be carry-over from other donors' samples.

This chain links TRBV19 with TRBJ1-4; tentative D call: TRBD1 (6 bases). Germline CDR1 reads LNHDA; CDR2 reads SQIVND (reference sequence). V gave up 7 bases and J gave up 4 bases, with 19 bases separating them. The CDR3 spans 16 residues. This CDR3 reads CASTPRWGTLNEKLFF. DNA for the CDR3: TGTGCCAGTACTCCCCGATGGGGGACACTTAATGAAAAACTGTTTTTT.

V gene TRBV10-1 combines with J gene TRBJ2-5; no clear D. Germline lookup yields CDR1 WNHNN and CDR2 SYGVQD (reference sequence). This CDR3 is built from 15 residues. V lost 0 bases to trimming and J lost 1 base, with 9 bases between them. CDR3 region: CASSESVGPQETQYF. Written as DNA, the CDR3 is TGCGCCAGCAGTGAGTCGGTCGGCCCCCAAGAGACCCAGTACTTC.

The CDR3 DNA reads as TGTGCCAGCGGGGGAGGTGTTGGGCAGCCCCAGCATTTT. It is translated as CASGGGVGQPQHF. V and J are TRBV5-8 and TRBJ1-5; a weak D match, TRBD1 (5 bases). V was clipped by 7 bases and J by 7 bases, with 15 bases between them. The CDR3 runs 13 residues. Per the germline V gene, CDR1 is SGHTS and CDR2 is YDEGEE.

Remarks on this clone: In the same sample, other DNA sequences code for this CDR3. The genes are TRBV13 and TRBJ2-7; a weak D match, TRBD1 (5 bases). Germline loops: CDR1 PRHDT, CDR2 FYEKMQ (reference sequence). Trimming left V 2 bases short and J 5 bases short, with 7 bases between. This CDR3 is built from 12 residues. CDR3 region: CASSLTGDEQYF. The CDR3 bases are TGTGCCAGCAGCTTAACAGGCGACGAGCAGTACTTC. Filled out from reference TRBV13 and TRBJ2-7, the complete variable domain reads AAGVIQSPRHLIKEKRETATLKCYPIPRHDTVYWYQQGPGQDPQFLISFYEKMQSDKGSIPDRFSAQQFSDYHSELNMSSLELGDSALYFCASSLTGDEQYFGPGTRLTVT.

The genes are TRBV9 and TRBJ2-1; 8 bases agree with TRBD2. Germline assignment: CDR1 SGDLS and CDR2 YYNGEE. The CDR3 has 16 residues. Trimming at V came to 3 bases and at J to 6 bases, leaving 11 bases not matched to a gene. CDR3 nucleotides: TGTGCCAGCAGCGCCCCTCGGGAGGGCTTCCCCAATGAGCAGTTCTTC. This sequence encodes CASSAPREGFPNEQFF. Variable domain in full (rest from reference TRBV9 and TRBJ2-1): DSGVTQTPKHLITATGQRVTLRCSPRSGDLSVYWYQQSLDQGLQFLIQYYNGEERAKGNILERFSAQQFPDLHSELNLSSLELGDSALYFCASSAPREGFPNEQFFGPGTRLTVL.